The rows below give T cell receptor beta chains drawn from one sample of a study of immune evolution from preneoplasia to lung adenocarcinoma. Measured with immunoSEQ multiplex PCR; TCRdb has only the in-frame clones, and not every one. In the table there are 2,000 to 2,500 clones, 84% of which are singletons. The sample consisted of FFPE invasive lung adenocarcinoma tissue. These receptors all come from a person between 60 and 80 years old with invasive lung adenocarcinoma. Both conserved end residues are part of each CDR3. The D gene is left open where the match is weak. Clone size is given for some rows only: seen once, a few or many times, or a class if the clone is expanded.

J gene: TRBJ1-2
D gene: .
V gene: TRBV4-3
clone size: .
CDR3 protein: CASSQGGDRTDYTF
CDR3 DNA: TGCGCCAGCAGCCAAGGGGGAGATCGGACTGACTACACCTTC

J gene: TRBJ2-7
D gene: TRBD1
V gene: TRBV5-4
clone size: .
CDR3 protein: CASSLRTGQSAYEQYF
CDR3 DNA: TGTGCCAGCAGCCTTCGGACAGGACAGTCCGCCTACGAGCAGTACTTC

J gene: TRBJ2-3
D gene: TRBD2
V gene: TRBV11-2
clone size: .
CDR3 protein: CASSLDRASGDTQYF
CDR3 DNA: TGTGCCAGCAGCTTAGATAGGGCTAGCGGGGATACGCAGTATTTT

J gene: TRBJ1-5
D gene: .
V gene: TRBV5-6
clone size: .
CDR3 protein: CASSLRGQPQHF
CDR3 DNA: TGTGCCAGCAGCCTCCGTGGGCAGCCCCAGCATTTT

J gene: TRBJ2-3
D gene: TRBD2
V gene: TRBV7-9
clone size: .
CDR3 protein: CSGAFESDTQYF
CDR3 DNA: TGTAGCGGGGCCTTCGAGTCAGATACGCAGTATTTT

J gene: TRBJ1-1
D gene: .
V gene: TRBV7-8
clone size: few
CDR3 protein: CASSLALPPGFF
CDR3 DNA: TGTGCCAGCAGCTTAGCGCTTCCACCCGGTTTCTTT

J gene: TRBJ2-6
D gene: .
V gene: TRBV5-4
clone size: .
CDR3 protein: CASSLVGGNGANVLTF
CDR3 DNA: TGTGCCAGCAGCTTGGTTGGGGGAAATGGGGCCAACGTCCTGACTTTC

J gene: TRBJ2-2
D gene: .
V gene: TRBV30
clone size: .
CDR3 protein: CAWSAYRARILSSGELFF
CDR3 DNA: TGTGCCTGGAGTGCATACAGGGCCCGGATTTTAAGTTCCGGGGAGCTGTTTTTT

J gene: TRBJ2-3
D gene: TRBD2
V gene: TRBV2
clone size: few
CDR3 protein: CASSVGTSGYTQYF
CDR3 DNA: TGTGCCAGCAGTGTGGGGACTAGCGGGTATACGCAGTATTTT

J gene: TRBJ1-6
D gene: TRBD1
V gene: TRBV7-2
clone size: .
CDR3 protein: CASRRETGNNSPLHF
CDR3 DNA: TGTGCCAGCAGGCGTGAGACAGGGAACAATTCACCCCTCCACTTT

J gene: TRBJ1-2
D gene: TRBD1
V gene: TRBV4-3
clone size: .
CDR3 protein: CASSQSGQGGDYGYTF
CDR3 DNA: TGCGCCAGCAGCCAGAGTGGGCAGGGGGGTGACTATGGCTACACCTTC

J gene: TRBJ2-1
D gene: .
V gene: TRBV7-9
clone size: .
CDR3 protein: CASSLAIASSTHEQFF
CDR3 DNA: TGTGCCAGCAGCTTAGCGATCGCTAGCAGCACCCATGAGCAGTTCTTC

J gene: TRBJ1-3
D gene: .
V gene: TRBV29-1
clone size: .
CDR3 protein: CSVHPGIGNTIYF
CDR3 DNA: TGCAGCGTTCATCCAGGGATAGGAAACACCATATATTTT

J gene: TRBJ1-2
D gene: TRBD1
V gene: TRBV9
clone size: few
CDR3 protein: CASSTGTDDYGYTF
CDR3 DNA: TGTGCCAGCAGCACTGGGACAGATGACTATGGCTACACCTTC

J gene: TRBJ2-5
D gene: .
V gene: TRBV5-5
clone size: .
CDR3 protein: CASSQYQETQYF
CDR3 DNA: TGTGCCAGCAGCCAGTACCAAGAGACCCAGTACTTC

J gene: TRBJ2-1
D gene: TRBD2
V gene: TRBV30
clone size: .
CDR3 protein: CAWEVAGTSGINEQFF
CDR3 DNA: TGTGCCTGGGAGGTGGCCGGGACTAGCGGGATAAATGAGCAGTTCTTC